The rows below give T cell receptor beta chains drawn from one sample of a study of CD8 T cells in ankylosing spondylitis. Using its own MiXCR run on the 5' RACE reads, TCRdb lists one record per CDR3 protein. Of more than 250,000 distinct CDR3 sequences in the sample, around 7.6% were seen once. Sequences were obtained from blood, either unsorted or a sorted T cell fraction (not recorded which). Receptor source: a male donor with ankylosing spondylitis. The conserved cysteine and the conserved F or W are not part of the CDR3 here. Not every row has a clone size; where given, it reads once, few, many or a size class.

V: TRBV2
J: TRBJ2-1
size: few
CDR3: ASKSGSNKNEQF

V: TRBV5-1
J: TRBJ2-1
size: few
CDR3: ASSLEGAHEQF

V: TRBV4-3
J: TRBJ1-2
size: -
CDR3: ASSQVNRGYGYT

V: TRBV5-1
J: TRBJ2-4
size: many
CDR3: ASRSSSEPNIQY

V: TRBV27
J: TRBJ2-7
size: -
CDR3: ASSYRLADTYEQY

V: TRBV13
J: TRBJ2-1
size: -
CDR3: ASSFGLAGPVEQF

V: TRBV28
J: TRBJ2-6
size: few
CDR3: ASTSTDSGANVLT

V: TRBV29-1
J: TRBJ2-2
size: many
CDR3: SALRRDSTGELF

V: TRBV7-9
J: TRBJ2-3
size: -
CDR3: ASSLGVQESTDTQY

V: TRBV10-3
J: TRBJ2-3
size: many
CDR3: AISYSGEGADTQY

V: TRBV9
J: TRBJ2-3
size: many
CDR3: ASSVDPTDTQY

V: TRBV7-9
J: TRBJ2-7
size: few
CDR3: ASSLVPLAGGSYEQY

V: TRBV6-1
J: TRBJ2-7
size: -
CDR3: ASRSPQDYLYEQY

V: TRBV4-1
J: TRBJ2-7
size: few
CDR3: ASSHSDRDEQY

V: TRBV11-2
J: TRBJ2-2
size: many
CDR3: ASSRPLGRGRRRELF

V: TRBV4-1
J: TRBJ2-1
size: many
CDR3: ASSLEGFGRYNEQF

V: TRBV10-3
J: TRBJ2-7
size: few
CDR3: AIRPTSGSNEQY

V: TRBV7-9
J: TRBJ2-3
size: -
CDR3: ASSSGTGITDTQY

V: TRBV12-3/TRBV12-4
J: TRBJ1-4
size: few
CDR3: ASRKLRGAREKLF

V: TRBV2
J: TRBJ1-5
size: few
CDR3: ASSVASWQPQH

V: TRBV6-4
J: TRBJ2-1
size: many
CDR3: ASSDLGGNEQF

V: TRBV7-9
J: TRBJ1-1
size: few
CDR3: ASSAEPENTEAF

V: TRBV20-1
J: TRBJ1-1
size: many
CDR3: SAMSQVTEAF

V: TRBV14
J: TRBJ2-3
size: few
CDR3: ASSQDPARRTQY

V: TRBV27
J: TRBJ2-7
size: -
CDR3: ASSFSESYEQY

V: TRBV5-1
J: TRBJ2-7
size: many
CDR3: ASSLGPLHRGSPYEQY

V: TRBV10-3
J: TRBJ1-1
size: few
CDR3: ATQGARTEAF

V: TRBV5-1
J: TRBJ2-3
size: -
CDR3: ASSLIAGRTDTQY

V: TRBV27
J: TRBJ1-1
size: -
CDR3: ASSGGWTTEAF

V: TRBV28
J: TRBJ2-6
size: many
CDR3: ASNPEVGSGANVLT

V: TRBV10-3
J: TRBJ2-5
size: -
CDR3: AISEQRGAGVGETQY

V: TRBV6-1
J: TRBJ2-1
size: -
CDR3: ASLRGGDSYNEQF

V: TRBV9
J: TRBJ1-2
size: few
CDR3: ASSLYGDLGYGYT

V: TRBV24-1
J: TRBJ2-2
size: -
CDR3: ATSEPAGGPSGELF

V: TRBV4-1
J: TRBJ1-1
size: many
CDR3: ASTTMQPHTEAF

V: TRBV5-6
J: TRBJ2-7
size: many
CDR3: ASSLGTSGSTPLVNEQY

V: TRBV30
J: TRBJ2-1
size: -
CDR3: AWSSPYYRNDYNEQF

V: TRBV29-1
J: TRBJ2-3
size: few
CDR3: SVEEQLGRTQY

V: TRBV12-3/TRBV12-4
J: TRBJ2-2
size: few
CDR3: ASKGPATGELF

V: TRBV29-1
J: TRBJ2-5
size: few
CDR3: SVGVRTSGRRETQY

V: TRBV7-3
J: TRBJ2-2
size: -
CDR3: ASSPRGQNTGELF

V: TRBV6-5
J: TRBJ1-1
size: -
CDR3: ASSYREEATEAF

V: TRBV28
J: TRBJ2-6
size: many
CDR3: ASRPSGANVLT

V: TRBV5-1
J: TRBJ2-7
size: -
CDR3: ASRLTTGGLSSYEQY

V: TRBV20-1
J: TRBJ2-7
size: few
CDR3: SARGGDSATYEQY

V: TRBV6-5
J: TRBJ2-6
size: -
CDR3: ASSYSGRKGSGANVLT

V: TRBV5-1
J: TRBJ2-1
size: -
CDR3: ASSSTGGSEQF

V: TRBV14
J: TRBJ2-7
size: -
CDR3: ASSQSWASYEQY

V: TRBV6-1
J: TRBJ2-7
size: -
CDR3: ASSEWDYEQY

V: TRBV24-1
J: TRBJ1-5
size: many
CDR3: ATSDGNQPQH

V: TRBV5-1
J: TRBJ2-5
size: -
CDR3: ASSAYRGYQETQY

V: TRBV29-1
J: TRBJ2-1
size: few
CDR3: SIASAVDNEQF

V: TRBV7-2
J: TRBJ2-1
size: few
CDR3: ASRKRLAGVSNEQF

V: TRBV27
J: TRBJ2-3
size: many
CDR3: ASRAESGTGGPDTQY

V: TRBV7-6
J: TRBJ2-1
size: few
CDR3: ASSLTHWGSPYNEQF

V: TRBV10-1
J: TRBJ2-5
size: -
CDR3: ASSDTGETQY

V: TRBV12-3/TRBV12-4
J: TRBJ2-7
size: -
CDR3: ASREAGLGYEQY

V: TRBV12-3/TRBV12-4
J: TRBJ1-5
size: few
CDR3: ASSLSTGGFELGNQPQH

V: TRBV5-6
J: TRBJ1-4
size: many
CDR3: ASSSLAGETNEKLF